The 30 T cell receptor beta chains reported below all come from one sample, sequenced in a study of cytomegalovirus exposure and HLA in healthy donors. The PCR made use of 60 Vbeta and 13 Jbeta primers. Sequenced by immunoSEQ multiplex PCR; TCRdb stores in-frame clones only, minus some. The table lists around 150,000 clones. The sample taken for sequencing was PBMCs. The receptors originated from a woman aged 55-69 years in good health and CMV-seronegative.

The rearrangement uses TRBV5-1 and TRBJ1-2, with 7 bases lining up with TRBD1. The CDR3 spans 14 residues. The germline gives CDR1 SGHRS, CDR2 YFSETQ. V lost 4 bases and J lost 4; bases outside the gene matches: 7. CDR3 sequence: CASSGNRGTYGYTF. The CDR3 DNA is TGCGCCAGCAGCGGTAACAGGGGAACCTATGGCTACACCTTC.

V usage is TRBV7-9 and J usage is TRBJ2-3; 9 positions match TRBD2. V trimming: 7 bases; J trimming: 2 bases; junction bases outside the gene matches: 7. This CDR3 region has 15 residues. Per germline, CDR1 SEHNR and CDR2 FQNEAQ (reference sequence). The CDR3 protein is CASTRLAGFTDTQYF. The CDR3 region has the DNA TGTGCCAGCACGCGGCTAGCGGGATTCACAGATACGCAGTATTTT.

The chain is built from TRBV27 and TRBJ1-2, with D possibly being TRBD1 (5 bases). V dropped 3 bases and J dropped 6 bases, with 11 bases sitting between them. The V gene's germline CDR1 is MNHEY and CDR2 SMNVEV (reference sequence). CDR3 length: 13 amino acids. The CDR3 DNA follows: TGTGCCAGCAGTTTCTCGACGACAGATGGCTACACCTTC. Translating gives CASSFSTTDGYTF.

The genes are TRBV27 and TRBJ1-2, with TRBD1 matching 9 bases. The CDR3 totals 14 residues. V gave up 7 bases and J gave up 7 bases; unmatched junction bases: 10. Per the germline V gene, CDR1 is MNHEY and CDR2 is SMNVEV (reference sequence). CDR3 sequence (DNA): TGTGCCAGCACCCCCGGACAGGGGACTACTGGCTACACCTTC. This sequence encodes CASTPGQGTTGYTF.

The chain joins TRBV7-2 to TRBJ2-3; 7 bases are a match to TRBD1. V dropped 5 bases and J dropped 4; count of bases not matched to a gene: 0. The germline gives CDR1 SGHTA, CDR2 FQGNSA. The length of the CDR3 is 12 residues. In nucleotides, the CDR3 is TGTGCCAGCAGCACAGGGGCAGATACGCAGTATTTT. Translated, it gives CASSTGADTQYF. The full variable domain, its missing parts supplied by reference TRBV7-2 and TRBJ2-3, is GAGVSQSPSNKVTEKGKDVELRCDPISGHTALYWYRQSLGQGLEFLIYFQGNSAPDKSGLPSDRFSAERTGGSVSTLTIQRTQQEDSAVYLCASSTGADTQYFGPGTRLTVL.

The chain has TRBV5-1 and TRBJ2-3; tentatively, D is TRBD2 (5 bases). Per the germline V gene, CDR1 is SGHRS and CDR2 is YFSETQ. Trimming pared 6 bases from V and 6 bases from J, leaving 17 bases between. CDR3 length: 14 residues. In DNA form, the CDR3 reads TGCGCCAGCATCGAGGGCGGCGCGGCCGATACGCAGTATTTT. This translates into CASIEGGAADTQYF.

The chain combines TRBV19 with TRBJ2-2, with a possible D match to TRBD1 (6 bases). The CDR3 length is 16 residues. Trimming took 8 bases from V and 1 from J, leaving 17 bases between them. Germline assignment: CDR1 LNHDA and CDR2 SQIVND (reference sequence). The CDR3 here is CASFVGWGLNTGELFF. DNA of the CDR3: TGTGCCAGTTTCGTCGGTTGGGGGCTGAACACCGGGGAGCTGTTTTTT.

The chain uses TRBV4-3 and TRBJ2-2; D ambiguous. The CDR3 has 16 residues. CDR1 is LGHNA, CDR2 YSLEER, per germline. V lost 1 base to trimming and J lost 4 bases, with 13 bases between them. This CDR3 reads CASSQVVGSTTGELFF. CDR3 nucleotides: TGCGCCAGCAGCCAAGTTGTGGGCTCCACCACCGGGGAGCTGTTTTTT.

The rearrangement links TRBV10-2 to TRBJ2-1; TRBD2 aligns across 9 bases. Germline CDR1 is WSHSY and CDR2 is SAAADI. The length of the CDR3 is 16 residues. V gave up 7 bases and J gave up 7 bases; unmatched junction bases: 14. The CDR3 reads CASKGPLAGASNEQFF. The CDR3 DNA is TGCGCCAGCAAGGGCCCCTTAGCGGGAGCGTCGAATGAGCAGTTCTTC.

V and J are TRBV7-8 and TRBJ1-3; no firm D call. The CDR3 consists of 15 residues. Germline CDR1 and CDR2: SGHVS and FQNEAQ. Trimming shortened V by 5 bases and J by 0 bases, and 11 bases separated the two germline ends. CDR3 DNA sequence: TGTGCCAGCAGCCCCGGGGTTATCTCTGGAAACACCATATATTTT. Translated, it gives CASSPGVISGNTIYF.

The rearrangement uses TRBV5-4 and TRBJ2-4; 10 bases match TRBD1. The length of the CDR3 is 16 residues. Trimming took 4 bases from V and 5 from J; bases not matched to a gene: 9. Germline V CDR1 and CDR2: SGHNT, YYREEE (reference sequence). Here the CDR3 reads CASSLAGTGVQNIQYF. The CDR3 DNA sequence: TGTGCCAGCAGCCTAGCCGGGACAGGGGTACAAAACATTCAGTACTTC.

This CDR3 is CASSQEPGPRGEQYF. Here the CDR3 DNA reads TGCGCCAGCAGCCAAGAACCGGGCCCAAGGGGCGAGCAGTACTTC. This chain joins TRBV4-3 and TRBJ2-7; the D gene is possibly TRBD1 (5 bases). The CDR3 spans 15 residues. Trimming cost V 0 bases and J 6 bases, with 15 bases left between them. Germline loops: CDR1 LGHNA, CDR2 YSLEER.

V usage is TRBV27 and J usage is TRBJ1-2; D remains ambiguous. The germline gives CDR1 MNHEY, CDR2 SMNVEV (reference sequence). The CDR3 has 13 amino acids. V dropped 7 bases and J dropped 2 bases, with 11 bases sitting between them. CDR3 DNA sequence: TGTGCCAGCAAGTCCGCGGGAAACTATGGCTACACCTTC. Residues: CASKSAGNYGYTF.

The V gene is TRBV6-6, the J gene TRBJ2-7; possible D gene TRBD1, 6 bases. Germline CDR1 reads MNHNY; CDR2 reads SVGAGI (reference sequence). The CDR3 length is 14 residues. V lost 2 bases and J lost 4, with 12 bases in between. The CDR3 protein is CASSYQGMSYEQYF. CDR3 bases: TGTGCCAGCAGTTACCAGGGGATGAGTTACGAGCAGTACTTC.

The gene calls are TRBV27 and TRBJ2-7; D gene unclear. The germline V gene encodes CDR1 MNHEY and CDR2 SMNVEV (reference sequence). CDR3 length equals 17 residues. V shed 0 bases and J shed 3 bases, with 18 bases lying between them. CDR3 DNA: TGTGCCAGCAGTTTATCGCCACCCAGGAATGGTGACTACGAGCAGTACTTC. Translation gives CASSLSPPRNGDYEQYF.

V usage is TRBV7-2 and J usage is TRBJ1-1; no firm D call. The CDR3 extends over 18 amino acids. Germline CDR1 and CDR2: SGHTA and FQGNSA. The ends were cut back, 2 bases at V and 4 bases at J, with 23 bases in the middle. The CDR3 DNA reads TGTGCCAGCAGCTTATTAGTTTCGGGGTCGAGGTTCGGCACTGAAGCTTTCTTT. It codes for CASSLLVSGSRFGTEAFF.

The chain employs TRBV7-2 and TRBJ2-2; TRBD2 matches 9 bases. V gave up 7 bases and J gave up 2 bases; unmatched junction bases: 5. The CDR3 totals 15 residues. Germline CDR1 reads SGHTA; CDR2 reads FQGNSA. For the CDR3, the DNA is TGTGCCAGCATGCTAGCGGGATATAACACCGGGGAGCTGTTTTTT. Amino acids: CASMLAGYNTGELFF.

The J gene is TRBJ2-1, the V gene TRBV9, with D possibly TRBD2 on 6 matching bases. Looked up from germline, CDR1 is SGDLS and CDR2 is YYNGEE. Deletions cut 7 bases from V and 0 bases from J, with 17 bases between. The CDR3 extends over 16 amino acids. Written as DNA, the CDR3 is TGTGCCAGCGGGGGGAAGGCCTACCCCTCCTACAATGAGCAGTTCTTC. Amino acid sequence: CASGGKAYPSYNEQFF. The full variable domain, rest sourced from reference TRBV9 and TRBJ2-1, is DSGVTQTPKHLITATGQRVTLRCSPRSGDLSVYWYQQSLDQGLQFLIQYYNGEERAKGNILERFSAQQFPDLHSELNLSSLELGDSALYFCASGGKAYPSYNEQFFGPGTRLTVL.

The V call is TRBV6-1, the J call TRBJ2-7; D uncertain. Per the germline V gene, CDR1 is MNHNS and CDR2 is SASEGT. The CDR3 has 17 amino acids. Trimming cost V 4 bases and J 5 bases, with 24 bases left between them. CDR3 protein: CASSALTLPELPDEQYF. The CDR3 DNA reads as TGTGCCAGCAGTGCCTTAACCCTTCCCGAACTTCCGGACGAGCAGTACTTC.

The chain links TRBV18 to TRBJ2-7; D is perhaps TRBD2 (7 bases). Trimming removed 0 bases at V and 2 bases at J, with 8 bases between. The CDR3 spans 14 residues. The germline gives CDR1 KGHSH, CDR2 LQKENI. The CDR3 DNA follows: TGTGCCAGCTCACCACCCGGGGGGCCCTACGAGCAGTACTTC. This translates into CASSPPGGPYEQYF.

The V gene is TRBV7-9, the J gene TRBJ2-3; D may be TRBD1 (5 bases). CDR1 SEHNR and CDR2 FQNEAQ come from the germline V gene (reference sequence). The CDR3 contains 14 residues. V was cut by 0 bases and J by 1 base, with 5 bases left in between. The CDR3 sequence is CASSLAQGTDTQYF. Written as DNA, the CDR3 is TGTGCCAGCAGCTTAGCACAGGGCACAGATACGCAGTATTTT. Full variable domain (rest looked up from reference TRBV7-9 and TRBJ2-3): DTGVSQNPRHKITKRGQNVTFRCDPISEHNRLYWYRQTLGQGPEFLTYFQNEAQLEKSRLLSDRFSAERPKGSFSTLEIQRTEQGDSAMYLCASSLAQGTDTQYFGPGTRLTVL.

V gene TRBV4-2 combines with J gene TRBJ1-1, with D hard to call. The CDR3 is made up of 14 amino acids. Trimming pared 1 base from V and 1 base from J, leaving 7 bases between. CDR1 LGHNA and CDR2 YNFKEQ come from the germline V gene. DNA of the CDR3: TGTGCCAGCAGCCAAGCACAGTCGAACACTGAAGCTTTCTTT. This codes for CASSQAQSNTEAFF.

The gene calls are TRBV5-1 and TRBJ1-1, with D unresolved. Germline V gene data show CDR1 as SGHRS and CDR2 as YFSETQ. The germline V and J ends were trimmed by 0 bases and 11 bases, with 14 bases remaining between them. The CDR3 spans 13 residues. DNA for the CDR3: TGCGCCAGCAGCTTGGATCCGGGAGGAGATGCTTTCTTT. As protein: CASSLDPGGDAFF.

As concerns this clone: The same CDR3 can be traced to other DNA sequences in this sample. The chain employs TRBV19 and TRBJ2-7, with 10 bases that match TRBD1. CDR1 LNHDA and CDR2 SQIVND come from the germline V gene (reference sequence). The CDR3 has 14 amino acids. J was trimmed by 4 bases and V by 6 bases; bases with no gene match: 6. CDR3 sequence: CASSPGQGGYEQYF. The CDR3 nucleotides read TGTGCCAGTAGCCCCGGACAGGGGGGGTACGAGCAGTACTTC.

This sequence joins TRBV19 and TRBJ2-7; 10 nucleotides match TRBD1. The length of the CDR3 is 16 residues. Germline assignment: CDR1 LNHDA and CDR2 SQIVND (reference sequence). The V gene end was trimmed by 3 bases and the J gene end by 7 bases; junction bases not matched to a gene: 12. In DNA, the CDR3 is TGTGCCAGTAGTATGGGGGACCCGGGACAGGGGAGAGAGCAGTACTTC. Protein: CASSMGDPGQGREQYF.

V usage is TRBV9 and J usage is TRBJ2-1; D is unclear. Per the germline V gene, CDR1 is SGDLS and CDR2 is YYNGEE. Trimming pared 0 bases from V and 6 bases from J, leaving 13 bases between. The CDR3 has 15 amino acids. The DNA of the CDR3 is TGTGCCAGCAGCGTAGACACGGCTAGAAGCAATGAGCAGTTCTTC. This encodes CASSVDTARSNEQFF.

Comments on this clone: The junction shows a germline mismatch at one end, possibly a read error. The chain uses TRBV19 and TRBJ1-1; D is possibly TRBD1 (5 bases). Germline-derived CDR1 and CDR2 are LNHDA and SQIVND (reference sequence). The CDR3 sequence is 16 residues long. CDR3 sequence reads: CASRDSASNYYTEAFF. The DNA of the CDR3 is TGTGCAAGTAGAGACAGCGCCTCAAATTATTACACTGAAGCTTTCTTT.

This chain connects TRBV27 to TRBJ1-6, with TRBD1 identical over 9 bases. Looked up from germline, CDR1 is MNHEY and CDR2 is SMNVEV (reference sequence). The CDR3 is made up of 13 amino acids. Germline trimming cut 10 bases from V and 7 bases from J; bases unmatched to any gene: 5. CDR3 DNA: TGTGCCACGGGGACAGGGATGAATTCACCCCTCCACTTT. The encoded protein is CATGTGMNSPLHF.

The rearrangement uses TRBV7-3 and TRBJ2-5; 8 positions agree with TRBD2. The CDR3 has 13 residues. Trimming at V came to 8 bases and at J to 5 bases, leaving 7 bases not matched to a gene. Germline loops: CDR1 SGHTA, CDR2 FQGTGA. The CDR3 region has the DNA TGTGCCAGCTCCGGGGGGGCTTGGGAGACCCAGTACTTC. This gives the protein CASSGGAWETQYF.

The genes are TRBV6-6 and TRBJ2-4; D is ambiguous. CDR1 is MNHNY and CDR2 is SVGAGI in the germline V gene (reference sequence). This CDR3 is 16 amino acids long. Trimming stripped 2 bases from V and 0 bases from J, with 11 bases between. The CDR3 bases are TGTGCCAGCAGTTACCCGGGTGGAGCAGCCAAAAACATTCAGTACTTC. Protein product: CASSYPGGAAKNIQYF.